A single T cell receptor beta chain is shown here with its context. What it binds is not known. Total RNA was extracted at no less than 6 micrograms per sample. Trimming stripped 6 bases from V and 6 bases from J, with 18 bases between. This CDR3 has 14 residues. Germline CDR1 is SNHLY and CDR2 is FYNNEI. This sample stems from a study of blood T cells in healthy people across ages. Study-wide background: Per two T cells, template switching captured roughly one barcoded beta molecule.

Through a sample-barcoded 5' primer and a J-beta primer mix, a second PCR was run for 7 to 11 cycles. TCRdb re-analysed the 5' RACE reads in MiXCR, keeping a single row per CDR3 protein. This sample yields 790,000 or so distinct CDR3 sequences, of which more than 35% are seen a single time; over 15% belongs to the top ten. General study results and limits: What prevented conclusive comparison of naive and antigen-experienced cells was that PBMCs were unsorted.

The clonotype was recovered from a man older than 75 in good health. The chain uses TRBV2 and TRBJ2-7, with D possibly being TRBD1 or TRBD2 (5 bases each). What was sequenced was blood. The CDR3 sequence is CASSLGTGRGEQYF. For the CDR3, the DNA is TGTGCCAGCAGCCTTGGGACCGGTAGGGGCGAGCAGTACTTC.